This is a list of T cell receptor beta chains from one sample in a study of CD8 T cells in Susac syndrome. Each CDR3 protein is one row after TCRdb ran MiXCR on the immunoSEQ multiplex PCR reads. The data show hundreds of thousands of distinct CDR3 sequences, around nine tenths seen once. The specimen sequenced was CD8+ T cells from PBMCs. These receptors were taken from a human donor with multiple sclerosis. CDR3s include the opening cysteine and the closing phenylalanine or tryptophan. Fields, in order: D gene, clone size, V gene, J gene, CDR3 protein, CDR3 DNA. The D gene is left open where the match is weak. The size of a clone is reported for some rows only, either as once, few or many, or as a class for expanded clones.

d_gene: .
abundance: .
v_gene: TRBV20-1
j_gene: TRBJ2-5
CDR3aa: CSARDRGRAGQETQYF
CDR3nt: TGCAGTGCTAGAGATAGGGGCAGGGCTGGGCAAGAGACCCAGTACTTC

d_gene: TRBD1
abundance: .
v_gene: TRBV4-2
j_gene: TRBJ1-1
CDR3aa: CASSHGTGGTEAFF
CDR3nt: TGTGCCAGCAGCCACGGGACAGGGGGCACTGAAGCTTTCTTT

d_gene: .
abundance: .
v_gene: TRBV28
j_gene: TRBJ2-7
CDR3aa: CASRDPDRFSYEQYF
CDR3nt: TGTGCCAGCAGGGACCCGGACCGATTCTCCTACGAGCAGTACTTC

d_gene: .
abundance: .
v_gene: TRBV20-1
j_gene: TRBJ2-1
CDR3aa: CSARSLAGNDYNEQFF
CDR3nt: TGCAGTGCTAGATCCCTGGCGGGAAATGACTACAATGAGCAGTTCTTC

d_gene: TRBD2
abundance: .
v_gene: TRBV18
j_gene: TRBJ2-3
CDR3aa: CASSSFYRDYPADTQYF
CDR3nt: TGTGCCAGCTCATCCTTCTACCGGGACTACCCCGCAGATACGCAGTATTTT

d_gene: .
abundance: .
v_gene: TRBV5-6
j_gene: TRBJ1-6
CDR3aa: CASSLLRGGFGGDSPLHF
CDR3nt: TGTGCCAGCAGCTTACTCAGAGGGGGTTTCGGAGGTGATTCACCCCTCCACTTT

d_gene: TRBD2
abundance: once
v_gene: TRBV7-9
j_gene: TRBJ2-3
CDR3aa: CASSLDGLAGPLTDTQYF
CDR3nt: TGTGCCAGCAGCTTAGACGGACTAGCGGGCCCCCTCACAGATACGCAGTATTTT

d_gene: TRBD1
abundance: .
v_gene: TRBV7-9
j_gene: TRBJ1-5
CDR3aa: CASSPLGQDSYSNQPQHF
CDR3nt: TGTGCCAGCAGCCCCCTAGGACAGGACTCCTATAGCAATCAGCCCCAGCATTTT

d_gene: TRBD1
abundance: .
v_gene: TRBV13
j_gene: TRBJ2-7
CDR3aa: CASSQRTGSYEQYF
CDR3nt: TGTGCCAGCAGCCAAAGGACAGGCTCCTACGAGCAGTACTTC

d_gene: .
abundance: .
v_gene: TRBV7-6
j_gene: TRBJ2-1
CDR3aa: CASSRGGSPYNEQFF
CDR3nt: TGTGCCAGCAGCCGAGGGGGTTCCCCATACAATGAGCAGTTCTTC

d_gene: TRBD2
abundance: once
v_gene: TRBV25-1
j_gene: TRBJ2-2
CDR3aa: CASSATSPNTGELFF
CDR3nt: TGTGCCAGCTCCGCGACTAGCCCGAACACCGGGGAGCTGTTTTTT

d_gene: TRBD1
abundance: .
v_gene: TRBV4-3
j_gene: TRBJ1-5
CDR3aa: CASSQGTGGMGNQPQHF
CDR3nt: TGCGCCAGCAGCCAAGGGACAGGGGGCATGGGCAATCAGCCCCAGCATTTT

d_gene: TRBD2
abundance: .
v_gene: TRBV20-1
j_gene: TRBJ2-3
CDR3aa: CSARFASGRSDTQYF
CDR3nt: TGCAGTGCTAGGTTCGCTAGCGGGAGGTCCGATACGCAGTATTTT

d_gene: TRBD1
abundance: .
v_gene: TRBV12-3/TRBV12-4
j_gene: TRBJ2-1
CDR3aa: CASSGTGNNEQFF
CDR3nt: TGTGCCAGCAGTGGGACAGGGAACAATGAGCAGTTCTTC

d_gene: TRBD1
abundance: .
v_gene: TRBV6-2/TRBV6-3
j_gene: TRBJ1-1
CDR3aa: CASAAGGRTEAFF
CDR3nt: TGTGCCAGCGCAGCAGGGGGGCGGACTGAAGCTTTCTTT

d_gene: .
abundance: .
v_gene: TRBV20-1
j_gene: TRBJ2-1
CDR3aa: CSARDITDEQFF
CDR3nt: TGCAGTGCTAGAGATATAACGGATGAGCAGTTCTTC

d_gene: .
abundance: .
v_gene: TRBV25-1
j_gene: TRBJ2-3
CDR3aa: CATPVVAQYF
CDR3nt: TGTGCCACCCCCGTGGTTGCGCAGTATTTT

d_gene: TRBD2
abundance: .
v_gene: TRBV28
j_gene: TRBJ2-1
CDR3aa: CASSSFQSQPGLAPYNEQFF
CDR3nt: TGTGCCAGCAGTTCATTCCAAAGTCAGCCGGGACTAGCCCCTTACAATGAGCAGTTCTTC

d_gene: .
abundance: .
v_gene: TRBV6-2/TRBV6-3
j_gene: TRBJ2-1
CDR3aa: CASSYRGAPNEQFF
CDR3nt: TGTGCCAGCAGTTACCGCGGGGCCCCCAATGAGCAGTTCTTC

d_gene: .
abundance: .
v_gene: TRBV7-8
j_gene: TRBJ2-7
CDR3aa: CASSLGLDGTEQYF
CDR3nt: TGTGCCAGCAGCTTAGGGCTAGATGGGACCGAGCAGTACTTC